This T cell receptor (beta chain) appears in the sequencing data of a study of T cells in localized non-small cell lung cancer. Profiling relied on immunoSEQ multiplex PCR, and the TCRdb table lists in-frame clones only, not all of them. This table has around 26,000 clones, roughly 90% appearing once. This CDR3 contains 14 residues. Trimming removed 4 bases at V and 1 base at J, with 10 bases between. The germline V gene has CDR1 LNHDA and CDR2 SQIVND (reference sequence). The sequenced sample was peripheral blood, obtained before any cancer treatment. The TCR was taken from a woman between 18 and 55 years old with stage I lung adenocarcinoma. The chain couples TRBV19 to TRBJ1-1; no clear D gene. DNA of the CDR3: TGTGCCAGTAGTAAGAGGACGGAGAACACTGAAGCTTTCTTT. This sequence encodes CASSKRTENTEAFF. Filled out from reference TRBV19 and TRBJ1-1, the complete variable domain reads DGGITQSPKYLFRKEGQNVTLSCEQNLNHDAMYWYRQDPGQGLRLIYYSQIVNDFQKGDIAEGYSVSREKKESFPLTVTSAQKNPTAFYLCASSKRTENTEAFFGQGTRLTVV.